This entry concerns a single T cell receptor (beta chain). The antigen is undetermined. The data originate from a study of cytomegalovirus exposure and HLA in healthy donors. General study points: When presence/absence was analysed, sequencing depth was taken to be roughly uniform across donors.

This PCR relied on a set of 60 Vbeta primers and 13 Jbeta primers. Generated by immunoSEQ multiplex PCR, the TCRdb table keeps only in-frame clones and is missing some. The sample has tens of thousands of clones; over 65% are singletons. Healthy bone marrow donors made up the cohort. Nominal health characterized the donors when sampled, though unrecorded immune exposures were likely. The origin of this receptor is a woman aged 40 to 55 in good health and CMV-seropositive. The material sequenced was PBMCs.

CDR3 loop: CASSAGGAGYEQYF. For the CDR3, the DNA is TGTGCCAGCAGCGCTGGGGGGGCTGGGTACGAGCAGTACTTC. The chain uses TRBV9 and TRBJ2-7; D is perhaps TRBD2 (7 bases). Germline V gene lookup returns CDR1 SGDLS and CDR2 YYNGEE. Trimming pared 3 bases from V and 4 bases from J, leaving 14 bases between. The CDR3 is made up of 14 amino acids.